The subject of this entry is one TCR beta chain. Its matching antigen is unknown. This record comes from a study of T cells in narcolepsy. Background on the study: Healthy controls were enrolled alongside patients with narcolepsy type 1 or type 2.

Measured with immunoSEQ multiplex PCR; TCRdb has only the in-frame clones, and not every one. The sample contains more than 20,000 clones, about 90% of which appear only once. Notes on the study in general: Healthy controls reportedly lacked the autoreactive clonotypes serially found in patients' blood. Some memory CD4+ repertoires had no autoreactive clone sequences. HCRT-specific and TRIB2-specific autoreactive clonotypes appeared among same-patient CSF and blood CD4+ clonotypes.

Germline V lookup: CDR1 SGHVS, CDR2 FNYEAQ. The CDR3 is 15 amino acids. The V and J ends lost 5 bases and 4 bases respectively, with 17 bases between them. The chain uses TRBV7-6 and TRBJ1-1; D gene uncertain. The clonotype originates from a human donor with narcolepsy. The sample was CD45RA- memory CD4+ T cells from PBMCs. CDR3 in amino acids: CASSQNPAGPTEAFF. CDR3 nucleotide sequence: TGTGCCAGCAGCCAAAACCCGGCAGGACCCACTGAAGCTTTCTTT.